This TCR beta chain was identified in a study of human T cells and chemical hapten exposure. The overall study: An approximately 2 cm by approximately 2 cm inner upper arm patch received 2% DPC for sensitization.

Germline trimming cut 4 bases from V and 6 bases from J; bases unmatched to any gene: 9. The V gene's germline CDR1 is SGHTA and CDR2 FQGNSA. This CDR3 contains 16 residues. General study findings and limits: While controls formed fewer of them, expanded TCRs formed significantly more large CDR3 similarity clusters.

This clonotype was detected ten times or more. Its antigen remains unidentified. TCRdb re-called the RACE reads through MiXCR, storing one row per CDR3 protein. The data show about 85,000 distinct CDR3 sequences, with roughly 8.5% seen just once and around 2.6% held by the top ten. Described time point: pre-sensitization, week 0. Specified treatment: therapeutic diphenylcyclopropenone sensitization with weekly scalp DPC. The specimen was whole blood, collected in connection with sensitization to the hapten diphenylcyclopropenone (DPC). V usage is TRBV7-2 and J usage is TRBJ1-6, with 7 nucleotides matching TRBD1. This receptor was identified in a middle-aged man with alopecia areata. Some clones in this sample may be carry-over from other donors' samples. The CDR3 DNA follows: TGTGCCAGCAGCTCGACAGGGCCAGGGTCTAATTCACCCCTCCACTTT. This gives the protein CASSSTGPGSNSPLHF. Together with reference TRBV7-2 and TRBJ1-6, the CDR3 gives the full variable domain: GAGVSQSPSNKVTEKGKDVELRCDPISGHTALYWYRQSLGQGLEFLIYFQGNSAPDKSGLPSDRFSAERTGGSVSTLTIQRTQQEDSAVYLCASSSTGPGSNSPLHFGNGTRLTVT.